Described below is a single T cell receptor (beta chain) sequence and its context. Its antigen is unknown. This sample is part of a study of T cell responses to AZD1222 COVID-19 vaccine. The wider study: Second-dose intervals of approximately 4 or approximately 12 weeks were pooled.

Using immunoSEQ multiplex PCR, the repertoire was profiled, and TCRdb retains in-frame clones only, with some absent. The sample consists of about 150,000 clones, around 89% of them appearing once. Points from the study as a whole: Repertoire sampling occurred only after the peak T cell response. Donor demographics were predominantly white British with a female majority; clonal diversity may be underestimated.

The germline gives CDR1 SEHNR, CDR2 FQNEAQ (reference sequence). V was clipped by 7 bases and J by 6 bases, with 9 bases between them. The CDR3 length is 11 residues. This sequence was found in an adult in good health. The J gene is TRBJ1-1, the V gene TRBV7-9; D is uncertain. Material: peripheral blood, obtained on day 0 of AZD1222 vaccination. The CDR3 sequence is CASTGVPEAFF. CDR3 nucleotides: TGTGCCAGCACCGGGGTCCCTGAAGCTTTCTTT.